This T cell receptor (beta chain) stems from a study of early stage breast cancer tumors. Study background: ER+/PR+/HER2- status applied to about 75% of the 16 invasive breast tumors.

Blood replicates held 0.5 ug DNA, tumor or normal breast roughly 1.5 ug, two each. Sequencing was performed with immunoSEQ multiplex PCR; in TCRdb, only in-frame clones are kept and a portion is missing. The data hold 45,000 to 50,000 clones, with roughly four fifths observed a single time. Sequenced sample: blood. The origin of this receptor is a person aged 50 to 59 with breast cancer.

CDR3: CASSDIQAGANEKLFF. DNA of the CDR3: TGTGCCAGTAGTGACATCCAAGCGGGGGCTAATGAAAAACTGTTTTTT. This chain connects TRBV19 to TRBJ1-4, with D possibly TRBD1 on 5 matching bases. Per germline, CDR1 LNHDA and CDR2 SQIVND (reference sequence). V was trimmed by 5 bases and J by 3 bases, leaving 16 bases between them. The CDR3 contains 16 residues.